Below are 17 T cell receptor beta chains sequenced from a single sample in a study of blood T cell repertoires in COVID-19. Data came from immunoSEQ multiplex PCR; TCRdb stores just in-frame clones and leaves some out. The repertoire includes about 190,000 clones, roughly 89% of them detected once, and approximately 0.62% sits in the top ten. The specimen sequenced was peripheral blood. The source of these receptors is a man aged 45 to 65 with acute or convalescent COVID-19.

This chain joins TRBV9 and TRBJ1-3; 7 bases map to TRBD1. This CDR3 is built from 15 residues. Trimming cost V 1 base and J 3 bases; bases outside gene matches: 4. Germline lookup yields CDR1 SGDLS and CDR2 YYNGEE. CDR3 coding DNA: TGTGCCAGCAGCGTATCAGGGGGAAATGGAAACACCATATATTTT. The encoded protein is CASSVSGGNGNTIYF.

The chain is built from TRBV19 and TRBJ2-2; the D is unclear. This CDR3 is 14 amino acids long. Germline V gene data show CDR1 as LNHDA and CDR2 as SQIVND (reference sequence). V lost 6 bases to trimming and J lost 0 bases, with 8 bases between them. The CDR3 DNA reads as TGTGCCAGTAGCTCTTCCGCGAACACCGGGGAGCTGTTTTTT. It encodes CASSSSANTGELFF.

This clone occurred a few times. The J gene is TRBJ2-1, the V gene TRBV6-6; D uncertain. CDR1 and CDR2 from the germline V gene are MNHNY and SVGAGI (reference sequence). V shed 2 bases and J shed 5 bases, with 10 bases lying between them. CDR3 length: 14 residues. In DNA form, the CDR3 reads TGTGCCAGCAGTTACACTTATACTAACAATGAGCAGTTCTTC. It specifies CASSYTYTNNEQFF.

The V and J genes are TRBV27 and TRBJ2-7; possibly TRBD1 for D (6 bases). Germline CDR1 MNHEY, CDR2 SMNVEV (reference sequence). The CDR3 covers 14 residues. Between the trimmed V and J ends, which lost 0 bases and 5 bases, there was a span of 11 bases. The CDR3 coding sequence is TGTGCCAGCAGTTTATCTAACAGGGAACACGAGCAGTACTTC. Its translation is CASSLSNREHEQYF.

The gene calls are TRBV11-2 and TRBJ1-5; weak D call: TRBD1 (5 bases). The CDR3 totals 15 residues. The germline V gene has CDR1 SGHAT and CDR2 FQNNGV. Between the trimmed V and J ends, which lost 5 bases and 5 bases, there was a span of 16 bases. The CDR3 sequence is CASSPGRVGYQPQHF. The CDR3, as DNA: TGTGCCAGCAGCCCGGGCAGGGTTGGATATCAGCCCCAGCATTTT.

This clone was seen just once. The rearrangement links TRBV2 to TRBJ2-7; 8 nucleotides align to TRBD1. The J segment lost 4 bases and the V segment lost 6 bases, leaving 8 bases of the junction unmatched. This CDR3 is 14 amino acids long. CDR1 is SNHLY and CDR2 is FYNNEI in the germline V gene. CDR3 in DNA: TGTGCCAGCAGGGTGGACAGGGATCGGTACGAGCAGTACTTC. Amino acids: CASRVDRDRYEQYF.

This chain joins TRBV2 and TRBJ2-1, with D possibly matching TRBD1 (6 bases). The V end was cut by 10 bases, the J end by 5 bases, with 12 bases between. The CDR3 sequence is 12 residues long. Germline CDR1 is SNHLY and CDR2 is FYNNEI. This chain's CDR3 is CATKTGNNEQFF. In nucleotides, the CDR3 is TGTGCCACCAAAACAGGGAACAATGAGCAGTTCTTC.

The chain has TRBV29-1 and TRBJ2-7, with TRBD2 matching 10 bases. CDR1 is SQVTM and CDR2 is ANQGSEA in the germline V gene. Trimming cost V 0 bases and J 4 bases; bases outside gene matches: 6. The CDR3 is made up of 15 amino acids. Here the CDR3 reads CSVEDAASGSYEQYF. DNA of the CDR3: TGCAGCGTTGAAGACGCGGCTAGCGGGAGTTACGAGCAGTACTTC.

This sequence joins TRBV28 and TRBJ1-3; tentative D call: TRBD1 (6 bases). CDR3 size: 17 residues. The germline gives CDR1 MDHEN, CDR2 SYDVKM. Trimming took off 5 bases at V and 1 base at J, with 18 bases between the two ends. Here the CDR3 reads CASSPGGGGGSGNTIYF. CDR3 sequence (DNA): TGTGCCAGCAGTCCGGGAGGGGGTGGTGGGTCTGGAAACACCATATATTTT.

This chain joins TRBV27 and TRBJ2-2; 8 bases fit TRBD1. CDR3 length: 15 amino acids. J gave up 4 bases and V 5 bases, and 6 bases lay outside the gene matches. Germline values: CDR1 MNHEY, CDR2 SMNVEV (reference sequence). The chain's CDR3 is CASSATTGATGELFF. The DNA of the CDR3 is TGTGCCAGCAGTGCAACGACAGGGGCCACCGGGGAGCTGTTTTTT.

This clone came up a few times. V and J are TRBV6-6 and TRBJ1-2; 12 bases are shared with TRBD1. The CDR3 sequence is 16 residues long. The germline V gene encodes CDR1 MNHNY and CDR2 SVGAGI (reference sequence). V lost 6 bases to trimming and J lost 5 bases; unmatched junction nucleotides: 10. The CDR3 spells CASRSGQGARAYGYTF. CDR3 nucleotides: TGTGCCAGCAGATCGGGACAGGGGGCGCGAGCGTATGGCTACACCTTC.

In the case of this clone: The junction shows a germline mismatch at one end, possibly a read error. This chain uses TRBV7-2 with TRBJ2-5; 7 nucleotides line up with TRBD2. CDR1 SGHTA and CDR2 FQGNSA come from the germline V gene. The CDR3 is 15 residues long. The CDR3 nucleotides read TGTGCCAGCAGATTAGAGGGAGGGTCAGGGGAGACCCAGTACTTC. Translating it yields CASRLEGGSGETQYF.

The V call is TRBV7-3, the J call TRBJ2-3, with D unresolved. CDR3 size: 14 residues. Deletions cut 5 bases from V and 0 bases from J, with 9 bases between. The germline V gene encodes CDR1 SGHTA and CDR2 FQGTGA. In DNA form, the CDR3 reads TGTGCCAGCAGCCCACAGCCTAGCACAGATACGCAGTATTTT. Protein product: CASSPQPSTDTQYF.

The chain recombines TRBV20-1 with TRBJ2-1; D remains ambiguous. V lost 3 bases to trimming and J lost 4 bases, with 13 bases between them. The CDR3 extends over 14 amino acids. CDR1 DFQATT and CDR2 SNEGSKA come from the germline V gene (reference sequence). CDR3 amino acids: CSASVGEVYNEQFF. The CDR3, as DNA: TGCAGTGCTAGTGTGGGTGAGGTTTACAATGAGCAGTTCTTC.

V and J are TRBV20-1 and TRBJ2-7; maybe TRBD1 (7 bases). The germline V and J ends were trimmed by 3 bases and 6 bases, with 21 bases remaining between them. There are 15 residues in the CDR3. CDR1 and CDR2 (germline): DFQATT, SNEGSKA (reference sequence). The CDR3, as DNA: TGCAGTGCTAGTCGGAGGGGGCTACTGCGCCCCGAGCAGTACTTC. It translates to CSASRRGLLRPEQYF.

The gene calls are TRBV4-3 and TRBJ1-2; 7 positions agree with TRBD1. Trimming at V came to 5 bases and at J to 3 bases, leaving 9 bases not matched to a gene. The CDR3 runs to 15 residues. Germline V gene sequence: CDR1 LGHNA, CDR2 YSLEER. CDR3 bases: TGCGCCAGCAGCGACACAGGGGCCCCACACTATGGCTACACCTTC. Its translation is CASSDTGAPHYGYTF.

This chain connects TRBV30 to TRBJ1-6; TRBD1 aligns across 8 bases. Germline V lookup: CDR1 GTSNPN, CDR2 SVGIG (reference sequence). J lost 4 bases, V lost 0 bases, and 8 bases had no gene match. The CDR3 is made up of 17 amino acids. CDR3 nucleotides: TGTGCCTGGAGTGTAACGCGGACAGGGTTGTATAATTCACCCCTCCACTTT. Its translation is CAWSVTRTGLYNSPLHF.